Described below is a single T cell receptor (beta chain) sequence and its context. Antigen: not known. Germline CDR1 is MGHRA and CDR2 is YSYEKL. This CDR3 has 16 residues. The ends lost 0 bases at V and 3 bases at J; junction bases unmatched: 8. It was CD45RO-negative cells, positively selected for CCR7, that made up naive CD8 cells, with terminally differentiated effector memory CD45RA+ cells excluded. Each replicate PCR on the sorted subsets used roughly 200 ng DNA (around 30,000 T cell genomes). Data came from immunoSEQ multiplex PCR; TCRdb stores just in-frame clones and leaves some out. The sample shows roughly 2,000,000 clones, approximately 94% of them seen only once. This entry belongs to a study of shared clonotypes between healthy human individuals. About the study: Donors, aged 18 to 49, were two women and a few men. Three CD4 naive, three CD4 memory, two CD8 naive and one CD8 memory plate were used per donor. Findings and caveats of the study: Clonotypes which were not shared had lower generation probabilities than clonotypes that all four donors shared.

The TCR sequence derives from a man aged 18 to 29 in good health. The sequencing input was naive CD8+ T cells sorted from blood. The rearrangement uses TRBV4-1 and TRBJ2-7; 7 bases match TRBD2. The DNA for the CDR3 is TGCGCCAGCAGCCAAGATCCGGCGGGAGAGGTCTACGAGCAGTACTTC. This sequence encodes CASSQDPAGEVYEQYF.